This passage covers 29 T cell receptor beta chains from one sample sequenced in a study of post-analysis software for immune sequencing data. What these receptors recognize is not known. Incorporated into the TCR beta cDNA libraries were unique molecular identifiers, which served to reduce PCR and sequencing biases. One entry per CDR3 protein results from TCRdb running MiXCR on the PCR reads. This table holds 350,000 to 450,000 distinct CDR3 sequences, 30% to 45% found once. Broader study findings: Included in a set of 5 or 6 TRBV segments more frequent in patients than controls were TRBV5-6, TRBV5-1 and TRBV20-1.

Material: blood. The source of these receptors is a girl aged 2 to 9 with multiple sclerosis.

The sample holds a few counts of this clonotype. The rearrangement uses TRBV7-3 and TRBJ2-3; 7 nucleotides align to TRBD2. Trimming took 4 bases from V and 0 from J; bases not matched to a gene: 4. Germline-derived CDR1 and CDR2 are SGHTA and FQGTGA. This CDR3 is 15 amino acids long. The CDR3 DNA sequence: TGTGCCAGCAGCTCTCGCGGGGGAAGCACAGATACGCAGTATTTT. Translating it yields CASSSRGGSTDTQYF.

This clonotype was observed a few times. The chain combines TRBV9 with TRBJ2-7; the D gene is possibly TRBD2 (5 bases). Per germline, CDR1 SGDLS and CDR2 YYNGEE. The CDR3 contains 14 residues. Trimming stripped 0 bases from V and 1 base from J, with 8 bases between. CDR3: CASSVVPGSYEQYF. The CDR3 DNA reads TGTGCCAGCAGCGTAGTTCCGGGATCCTACGAGCAGTACTTC.

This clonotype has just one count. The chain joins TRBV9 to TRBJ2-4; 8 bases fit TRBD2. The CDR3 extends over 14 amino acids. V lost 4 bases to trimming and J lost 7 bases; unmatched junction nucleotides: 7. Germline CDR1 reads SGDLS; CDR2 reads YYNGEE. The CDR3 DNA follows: TGTGCCAGCAGCACGCGGGAGGCCGATAACATTCAGTACTTC. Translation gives CASSTREADNIQYF. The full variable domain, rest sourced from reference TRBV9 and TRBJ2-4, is DSGVTQTPKHLITATGQRVTLRCSPRSGDLSVYWYQQSLDQGLQFLIQYYNGEERAKGNILERFSAQQFPDLHSELNLSSLELGDSALYFCASSTREADNIQYFGAGTRLSVL.

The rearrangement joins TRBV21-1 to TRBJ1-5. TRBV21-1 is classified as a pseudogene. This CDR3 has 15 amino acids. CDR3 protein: CASSKETESNQPQHF. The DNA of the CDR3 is TGTGCCAGCAGCAAAGAAACCGAGAGCAATCAGCCCCAGCATTTT.

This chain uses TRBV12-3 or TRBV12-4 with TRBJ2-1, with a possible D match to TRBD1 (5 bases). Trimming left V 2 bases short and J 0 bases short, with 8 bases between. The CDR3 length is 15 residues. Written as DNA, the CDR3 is TGTGCCAGCAGTTTATCGACAGTCTCCTACAATGAGCAGTTCTTC. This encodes CASSLSTVSYNEQFF.

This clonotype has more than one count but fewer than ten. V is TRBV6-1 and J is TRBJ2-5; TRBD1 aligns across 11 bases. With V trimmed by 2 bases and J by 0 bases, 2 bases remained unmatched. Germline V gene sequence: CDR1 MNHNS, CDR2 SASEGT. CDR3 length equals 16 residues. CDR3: CASSEWDRGYQETQYF. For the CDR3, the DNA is TGTGCCAGCAGTGAATGGGACAGGGGGTACCAAGAGACCCAGTACTTC.

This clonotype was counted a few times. CDR3 amino acids: CASSPSSGSGYNEQFF. The CDR3 bases are TGTGCCAGCAGCCCCTCTAGCGGGAGCGGTTACAATGAGCAGTTCTTC. V and J are TRBV4-2 and TRBJ2-1, with 10 bases aligning to TRBD2. After removal of 4 bases from V and 4 bases from J, the junction contained 7 bases not matched to a gene. The CDR3 spans 16 residues. Germline values: CDR1 LGHNA, CDR2 YNFKEQ.

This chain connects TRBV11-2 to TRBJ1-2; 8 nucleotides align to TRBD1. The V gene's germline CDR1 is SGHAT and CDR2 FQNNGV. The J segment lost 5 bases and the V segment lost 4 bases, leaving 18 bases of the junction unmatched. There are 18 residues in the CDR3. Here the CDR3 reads CASSSSRGHRQGRYGYTF. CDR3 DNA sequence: TGTGCCAGCAGCTCCTCCCGCGGCCATAGACAGGGGAGATATGGCTACACCTTC.

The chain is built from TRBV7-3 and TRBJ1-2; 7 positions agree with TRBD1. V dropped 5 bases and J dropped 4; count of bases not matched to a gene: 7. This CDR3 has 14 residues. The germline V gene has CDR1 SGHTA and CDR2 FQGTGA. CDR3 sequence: CASSPQGIGYGYTF. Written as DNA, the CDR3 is TGTGCCAGCAGCCCACAGGGGATCGGCTATGGCTACACCTTC.

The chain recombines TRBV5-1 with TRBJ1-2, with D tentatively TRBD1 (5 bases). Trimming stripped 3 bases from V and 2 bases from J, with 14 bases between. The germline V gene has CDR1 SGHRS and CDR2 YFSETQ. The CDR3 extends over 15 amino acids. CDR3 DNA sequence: TGCGCCAGCAGCTCTCCAGGGATCATCAACTATGGCTACACCTTC. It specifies CASSSPGIINYGYTF.

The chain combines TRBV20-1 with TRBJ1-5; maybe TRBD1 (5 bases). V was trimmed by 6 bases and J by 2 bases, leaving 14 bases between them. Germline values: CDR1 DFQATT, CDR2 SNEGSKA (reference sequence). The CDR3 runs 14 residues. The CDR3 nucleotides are TGCAGTGCCTCGGGAGGGGTACGCAATCAGCCCCAGCATTTT. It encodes CSASGGVRNQPQHF.

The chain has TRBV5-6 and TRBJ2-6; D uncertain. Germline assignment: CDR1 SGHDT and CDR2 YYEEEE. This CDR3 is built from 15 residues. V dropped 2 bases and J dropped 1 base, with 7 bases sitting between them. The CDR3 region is CASSFRRSGANVLTF. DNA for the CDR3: TGTGCCAGCAGCTTTAGGAGATCTGGGGCCAACGTCCTGACTTTC.

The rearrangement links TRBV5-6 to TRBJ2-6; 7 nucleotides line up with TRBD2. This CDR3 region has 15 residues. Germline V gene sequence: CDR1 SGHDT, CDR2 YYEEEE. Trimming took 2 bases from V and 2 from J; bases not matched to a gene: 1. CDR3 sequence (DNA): TGTGCCAGCAGCTTCACTAGCGCTGGGGCCAACGTCCTGACTTTC. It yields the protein CASSFTSAGANVLTF.

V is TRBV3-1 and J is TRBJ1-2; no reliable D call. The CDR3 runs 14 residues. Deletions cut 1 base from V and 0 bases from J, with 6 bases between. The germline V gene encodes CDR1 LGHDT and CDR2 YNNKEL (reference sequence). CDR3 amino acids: CASSQGVANYGYTF. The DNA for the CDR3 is TGTGCCAGCAGCCAAGGTGTGGCTAACTATGGCTACACCTTC. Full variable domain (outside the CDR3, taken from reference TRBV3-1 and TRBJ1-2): DTAVSQTPKYLVTQMGNDKSIKCEQNLGHDTMYWYKQDSKKFLKIMFSYNNKELIINETVPNRFSPKSPDKAHLNLHINSLELGDSAVYFCASSQGVANYGYTFGSGTRLTVV.

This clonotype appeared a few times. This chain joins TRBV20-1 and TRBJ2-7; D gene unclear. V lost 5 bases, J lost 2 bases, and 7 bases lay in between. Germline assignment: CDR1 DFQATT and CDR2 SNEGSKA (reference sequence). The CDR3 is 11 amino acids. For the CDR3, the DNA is TGCAGTGCTGAGATAACCTACGAGCAGTACTTC. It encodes CSAEITYEQYF.

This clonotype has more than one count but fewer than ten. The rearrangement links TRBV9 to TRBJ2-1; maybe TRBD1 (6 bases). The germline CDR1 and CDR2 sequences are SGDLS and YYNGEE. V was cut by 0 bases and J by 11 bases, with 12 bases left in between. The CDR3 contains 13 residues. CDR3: CASSVGPGQKQFF. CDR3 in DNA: TGTGCCAGCAGCGTAGGTCCAGGACAGAAGCAGTTCTTC.

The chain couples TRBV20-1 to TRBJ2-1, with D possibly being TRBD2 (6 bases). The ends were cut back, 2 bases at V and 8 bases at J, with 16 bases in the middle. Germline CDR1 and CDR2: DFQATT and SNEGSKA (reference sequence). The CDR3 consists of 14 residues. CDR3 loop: CSARTGLLTHEQFF. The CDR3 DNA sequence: TGCAGTGCTAGAACGGGACTTCTTACACATGAGCAGTTCTTC.

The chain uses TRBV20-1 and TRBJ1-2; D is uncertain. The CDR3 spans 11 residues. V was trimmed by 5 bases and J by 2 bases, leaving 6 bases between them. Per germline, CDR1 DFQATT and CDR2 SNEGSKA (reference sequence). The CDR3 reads CSAGRNYGYTF. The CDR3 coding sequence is TGCAGTGCTGGACGGAACTATGGCTACACCTTC.

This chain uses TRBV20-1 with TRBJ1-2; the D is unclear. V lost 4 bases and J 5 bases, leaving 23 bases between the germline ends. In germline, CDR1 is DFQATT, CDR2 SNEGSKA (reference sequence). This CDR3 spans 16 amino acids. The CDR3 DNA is TGCAGTGCTAAGCCCCCGAGAGAGGGTGATAGTTATGGCTACACCTTC. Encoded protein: CSAKPPREGDSYGYTF.

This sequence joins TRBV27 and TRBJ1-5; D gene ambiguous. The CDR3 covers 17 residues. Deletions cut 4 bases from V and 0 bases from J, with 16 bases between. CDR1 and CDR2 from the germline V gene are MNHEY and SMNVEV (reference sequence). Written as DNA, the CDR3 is TGTGCCAGCAGTTCCCTCCCTCGGGCGGATAGCAATCAGCCCCAGCATTTT. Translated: CASSSLPRADSNQPQHF.

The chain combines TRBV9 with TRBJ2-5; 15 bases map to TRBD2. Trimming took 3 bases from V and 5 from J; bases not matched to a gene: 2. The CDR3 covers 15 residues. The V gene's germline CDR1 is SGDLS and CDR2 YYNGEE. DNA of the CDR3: TGTGCCAGCAGCGCCGGACTAGCGGGGGGGGAGACCCAGTACTTC. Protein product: CASSAGLAGGETQYF.

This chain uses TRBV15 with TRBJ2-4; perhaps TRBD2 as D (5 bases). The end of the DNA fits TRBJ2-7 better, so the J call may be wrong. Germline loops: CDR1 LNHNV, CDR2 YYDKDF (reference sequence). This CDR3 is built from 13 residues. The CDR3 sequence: CATSRDSGNEQYF. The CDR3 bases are TGTGCCACCAGCAGAGATTCGGGGAACGAGCAGTACTTC.

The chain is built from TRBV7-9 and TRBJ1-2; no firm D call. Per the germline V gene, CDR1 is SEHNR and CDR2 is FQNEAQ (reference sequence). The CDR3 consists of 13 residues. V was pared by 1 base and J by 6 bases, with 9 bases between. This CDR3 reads CASSLDRVDGYTF. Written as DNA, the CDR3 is TGTGCCAGCAGCTTAGATCGCGTTGATGGCTACACCTTC.

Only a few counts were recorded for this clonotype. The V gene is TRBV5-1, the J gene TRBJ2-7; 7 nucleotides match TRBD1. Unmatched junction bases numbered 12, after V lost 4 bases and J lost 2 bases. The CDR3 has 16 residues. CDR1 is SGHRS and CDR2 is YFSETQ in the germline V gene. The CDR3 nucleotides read TGCGCCAGCAGCGGAATCCGGGACAGATCTACCTACGAGCAGTACTTC. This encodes CASSGIRDRSTYEQYF.

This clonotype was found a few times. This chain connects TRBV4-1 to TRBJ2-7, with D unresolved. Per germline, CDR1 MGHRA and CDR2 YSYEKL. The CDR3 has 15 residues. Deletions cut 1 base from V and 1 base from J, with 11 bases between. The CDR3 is CASSQVAGQSYEQYF. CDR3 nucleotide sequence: TGCGCCAGCAGCCAAGTAGCCGGGCAGTCCTACGAGCAGTACTTC.

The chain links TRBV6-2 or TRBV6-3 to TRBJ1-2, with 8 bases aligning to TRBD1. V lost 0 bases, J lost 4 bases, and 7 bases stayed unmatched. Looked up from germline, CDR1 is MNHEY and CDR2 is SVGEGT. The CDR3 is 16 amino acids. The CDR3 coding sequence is TGTGCCAGCAGTTACTCGACCGGGACAGGCGGCTATGGCTACACCTTC. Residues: CASSYSTGTGGYGYTF.

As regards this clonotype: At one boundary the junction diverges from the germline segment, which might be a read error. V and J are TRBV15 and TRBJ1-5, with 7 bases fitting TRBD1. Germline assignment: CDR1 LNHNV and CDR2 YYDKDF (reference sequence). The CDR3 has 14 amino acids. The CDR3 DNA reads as TGTGCCACCCGCAGGGGGGAGGGCAATCAGCCCCAGCATTTT. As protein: CATRRGEGNQPQHF. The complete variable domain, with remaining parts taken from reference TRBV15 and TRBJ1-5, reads DAMVIQNPRYQVTQFGKPVTLSCSQTLNHNVMYWYQQKSSQAPKLLFHYYDKDFNNEADTPDNFQSRRPNTSFCFLDIRSPGLGDTAMYLCATRRGEGNQPQHFGDGTRLSIL.

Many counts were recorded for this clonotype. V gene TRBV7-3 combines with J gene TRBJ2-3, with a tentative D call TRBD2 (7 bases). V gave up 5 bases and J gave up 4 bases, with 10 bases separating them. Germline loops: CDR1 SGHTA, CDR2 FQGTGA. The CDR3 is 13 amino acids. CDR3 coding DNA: TGTGCCAGCAGCCCGGGGGGCGCAGATACGCAGTATTTT. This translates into CASSPGGADTQYF.

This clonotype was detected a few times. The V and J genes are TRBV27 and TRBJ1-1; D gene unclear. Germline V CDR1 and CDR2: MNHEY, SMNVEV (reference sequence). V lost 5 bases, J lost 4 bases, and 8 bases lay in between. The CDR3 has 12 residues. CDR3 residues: CASSEGSTEAFF. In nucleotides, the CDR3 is TGTGCCAGCAGTGAGGGATCCACTGAAGCTTTCTTT.